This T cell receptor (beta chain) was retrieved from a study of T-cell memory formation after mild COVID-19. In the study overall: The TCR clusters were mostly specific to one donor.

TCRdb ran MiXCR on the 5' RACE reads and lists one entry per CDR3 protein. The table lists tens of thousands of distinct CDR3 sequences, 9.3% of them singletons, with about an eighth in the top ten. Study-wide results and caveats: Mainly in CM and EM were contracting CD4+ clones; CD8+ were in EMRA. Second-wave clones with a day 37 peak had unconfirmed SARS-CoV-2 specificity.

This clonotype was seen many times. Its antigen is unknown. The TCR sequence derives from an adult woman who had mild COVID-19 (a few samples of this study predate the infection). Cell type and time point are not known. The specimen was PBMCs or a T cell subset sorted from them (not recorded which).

This CDR3 is CASSSGTLNTGELFF. The CDR3 DNA follows: TGTGCCAGCAGCTCCGGGACGCTGAACACCGGGGAGCTGTTTTTT. This chain joins TRBV5-4 and TRBJ2-2; D may be TRBD1 or TRBD2 (5 bases each). Germline loops: CDR1 SGHNT, CDR2 YYREEE (reference sequence). The length of the CDR3 is 15 residues. V was shortened by 3 bases and J by 1 base, with 10 bases between the two germline ends.